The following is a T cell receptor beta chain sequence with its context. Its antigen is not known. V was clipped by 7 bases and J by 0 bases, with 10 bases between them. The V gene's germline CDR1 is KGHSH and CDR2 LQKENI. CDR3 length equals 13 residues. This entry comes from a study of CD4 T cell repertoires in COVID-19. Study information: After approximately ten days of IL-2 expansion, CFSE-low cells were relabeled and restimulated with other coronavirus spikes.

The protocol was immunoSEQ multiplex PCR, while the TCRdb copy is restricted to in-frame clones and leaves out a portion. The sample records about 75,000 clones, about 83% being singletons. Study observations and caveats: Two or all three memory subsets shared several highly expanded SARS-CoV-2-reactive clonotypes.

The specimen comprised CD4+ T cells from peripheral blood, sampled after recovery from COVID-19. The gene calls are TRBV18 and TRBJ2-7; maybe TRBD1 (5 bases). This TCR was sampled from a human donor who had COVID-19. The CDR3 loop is CASFATGSYEQYF. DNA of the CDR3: TGTGCCAGCTTCGCCACAGGCTCCTACGAGCAGTACTTC. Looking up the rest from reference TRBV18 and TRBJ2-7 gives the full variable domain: NAGVMQNPRHLVRRRGQEARLRCSPMKGHSHVYWYRQLPEEGLKFMVYLQKENIIDESGMPKERFSAEFPKEGPSILRIQQVVRGDSAAYFCASFATGSYEQYFGPGTRLTVT.